One sample yielded the 5 T cell receptor beta chains listed below, sequenced in a study of shared T cell receptors in the human thymus. Assay: immunoSEQ multiplex PCR; the TCRdb copy retains only in-frame clones and omits some. Of roughly 500,000 clones in the sample, approximately 80% were seen once. These data were also reused for a study on human thymus T cells.

Sequencing input: thymocytes. Source of these receptors: a boy younger than two with a congenital heart defect.

This chain links TRBV28 with TRBJ2-2; D is undetermined. Trimming pared 8 bases from V and 5 bases from J, leaving 9 bases between. The CDR3 loop spans 12 amino acids. Germline V gives CDR1 MDHEN, CDR2 SYDVKM. The CDR3 DNA reads TGTGCCAGCCATAGTCCGACCGGGGAGCTGTTTTTT. Translated, it gives CASHSPTGELFF.

V and J are TRBV7-9 and TRBJ1-2, with 8 bases identical to TRBD1. From germline, CDR1 is SEHNR and CDR2 FQNEAQ (reference sequence). V trimming: 4 bases; J trimming: 6 bases; junction bases outside the gene matches: 16. The CDR3 loop spans 17 amino acids. CDR3 in amino acids: CASSSIHSRGLLDGYTF. The CDR3 DNA sequence: TGTGCCAGCAGCTCGATACACTCCAGGGGGCTGTTAGATGGCTACACCTTC.

CDR3 protein: CASSVEGLAGGGPFYNEQFF. In nucleotides, the CDR3 is TGTGCCAGCAGCGTAGAGGGACTAGCGGGAGGAGGGCCCTTTTACAATGAGCAGTTCTTC. V is TRBV9 and J is TRBJ2-1; 15 bases match TRBD2. J was trimmed by 4 bases and V by 0 bases; bases with no gene match: 11. CDR1 SGDLS and CDR2 YYNGEE come from the germline V gene. The CDR3 has 20 amino acids.

Comment on this clone: The same CDR3 also results from other DNA sequences found in this sample. V is TRBV7-2 and J is TRBJ2-5; D is unclear. Trimming shortened V by 6 bases and J by 0 bases, and 26 bases separated the two germline ends. This CDR3 is 19 amino acids long. CDR1 and CDR2 (germline): SGHTA, FQGNSA. The CDR3 nucleotides are TGTGCCAGCAGTTCAGAGGCCGCGGCTCCCACGGAGTACCAAGAGACCCAGTACTTC. Encoded protein: CASSSEAAAPTEYQETQYF.

The rearrangement joins TRBV10-2 to TRBJ2-7, with 11 bases matching TRBD2. The CDR3 consists of 15 residues. The ends lost 6 bases at V and 2 bases at J; junction bases unmatched: 6. Per the germline V gene, CDR1 is WSHSY and CDR2 is SAAADI. CDR3 residues: CASRAILAGAYEQYF. The CDR3 coding sequence is TGCGCCAGCAGGGCGATACTAGCGGGAGCCTACGAGCAGTACTTC.